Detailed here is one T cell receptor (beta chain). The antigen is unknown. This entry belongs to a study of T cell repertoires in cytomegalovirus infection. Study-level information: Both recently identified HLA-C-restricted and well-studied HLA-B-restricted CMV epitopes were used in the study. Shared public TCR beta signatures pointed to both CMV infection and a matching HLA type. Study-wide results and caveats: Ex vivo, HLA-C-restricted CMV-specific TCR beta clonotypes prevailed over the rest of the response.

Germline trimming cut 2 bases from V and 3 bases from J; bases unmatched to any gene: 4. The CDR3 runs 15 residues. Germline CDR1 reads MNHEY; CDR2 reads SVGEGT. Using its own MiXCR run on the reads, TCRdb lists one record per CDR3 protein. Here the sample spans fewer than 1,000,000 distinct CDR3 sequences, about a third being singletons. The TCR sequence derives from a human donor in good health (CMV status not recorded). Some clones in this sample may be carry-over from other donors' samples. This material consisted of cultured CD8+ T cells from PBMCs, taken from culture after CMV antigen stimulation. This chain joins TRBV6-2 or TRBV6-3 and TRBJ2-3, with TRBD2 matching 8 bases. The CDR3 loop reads CASSYGLALTDTQYF. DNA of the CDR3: TGTGCCAGCAGTTACGGACTAGCTTTGACAGATACGCAGTATTTT.